These 16 T cell receptor beta chains share one sample of origin, sequenced in a study of memory CD4+ T cells and cytomegalovirus serostatus. Generated by immunoSEQ multiplex PCR, the TCRdb table keeps only in-frame clones and is missing some. The data hold about 59,000 clones, with less than 85% observed a single time. The sort gate was single viable CD3+CD4+CD8-CD45RO+ cells for memory CD4+ T cells. The sequenced sample consisted of memory CD4+ T cells from blood. The receptors originated from an adult in good health and CMV-seronegative. Some clones in this sample may be carry-over from other donors' samples.

This chain joins TRBV5-4 and TRBJ2-5; D possibly matches TRBD1 or TRBD2 (5 bases each). This CDR3 is built from 14 residues. The V gene's germline CDR1 is SGHNT and CDR2 YYREEE (reference sequence). Between the trimmed V and J ends, which lost 7 bases and 5 bases, there was a span of 18 bases. CDR3 in amino acids: CASSPLPGPETQYF. The CDR3 coding sequence is TGTGCCAGCTCTCCTCTGCCGGGGCCGGAGACCCAGTACTTC. Full variable domain (missing parts from reference TRBV5-4 and TRBJ2-5): ETGVTQSPTHLIKTRGQQVTLRCSSQSGHNTVSWYQQALGQGPQFIFQYYREEENGRGNFPPRFSGLQFPNYSSELNVNALELDDSALYLCASSPLPGPETQYFGPGTRLLVL.

This clone was counted a few times. V usage is TRBV10-1 and J usage is TRBJ1-1, with 9 positions matching TRBD1. This CDR3 spans 17 amino acids. After removal of 0 bases from V and 0 bases from J, the junction contained 5 bases not matched to a gene. Germline CDR1 is WNHNN and CDR2 is SYGVQD (reference sequence). The CDR3 loop reads CASSESPGQGLNTEAFF. CDR3 bases: TGCGCCAGCAGTGAGTCACCGGGACAGGGCCTGAACACTGAAGCTTTCTTT.

The J gene is TRBJ1-2, the V gene TRBV7-2; TRBD1 matches at 8 bases. Germline V gene lookup returns CDR1 SGHTA and CDR2 FQGNSA. The CDR3 has 17 amino acids. Unmatched junction bases numbered 8, after V lost 1 base and J lost 1 base. CDR3 sequence reads: CASSLVGWGQDNYGYTF. The CDR3 DNA reads TGTGCCAGCAGCTTAGTTGGTTGGGGACAGGATAACTATGGCTACACCTTC.

This chain connects TRBV7-8 to TRBJ1-1, with D unresolved. Trimming cost V 3 bases and J 1 base, with 6 bases left between them. Germline assignment: CDR1 SGHVS and CDR2 FQNEAQ. This CDR3 is 13 amino acids long. The CDR3 is CASSFGRNTEAFF. DNA for the CDR3: TGTGCCAGCAGCTTCGGTCGGAACACTGAAGCTTTCTTT.

The genes are TRBV19 and TRBJ1-1; the D is unclear. Trimming removed 6 bases at V and 4 bases at J, with 15 bases between. Germline V gives CDR1 LNHDA, CDR2 SQIVND (reference sequence). The length of the CDR3 is 14 residues. The CDR3 sequence: CASSHPGRGTEAFF. The CDR3 DNA follows: TGTGCCAGTAGCCACCCCGGACGTGGCACTGAAGCTTTCTTT.

The rearrangement joins TRBV7-9 to TRBJ1-4; perhaps TRBD1 as D (5 bases). V lost 5 bases and J lost 6, with 10 bases in between. The CDR3 totals 13 residues. Germline assignment: CDR1 SEHNR and CDR2 FQNEAQ (reference sequence). The CDR3 sequence is CASSLTADEKLFF. CDR3 sequence (DNA): TGTGCCAGCAGCCTGACAGCCGATGAAAAACTGTTTTTT.

This rearrangement joins TRBV28 to TRBJ1-2; maybe TRBD1 (6 bases). Trimming stripped 7 bases from V and 4 bases from J, with 31 bases between. The CDR3 is made up of 19 amino acids. From germline, CDR1 is MDHEN and CDR2 SYDVKM. CDR3 bases: TGTGCCAGCACCATGACCTTGGGGGGCGAACCCCAACCCCTCTATGGCTACACCTTC. This codes for CASTMTLGGEPQPLYGYTF.

This rearrangement joins TRBV30 to TRBJ2-3; maybe TRBD2 (6 bases). The germline CDR1 and CDR2 sequences are GTSNPN and SVGIG (reference sequence). Trimming shortened V by 8 bases and J by 1 base, and 13 bases separated the two germline ends. The CDR3 has 13 amino acids. The CDR3 loop reads CALRGMGTDTQYF. The DNA for the CDR3 is TGTGCCCTTCGGGGGATGGGCACAGATACGCAGTATTTT.

CDR3 amino acids: CASSPPGQGYSEQYF. The DNA for the CDR3 is TGTGCCAGCAGCCCCCCGGGACAGGGGTATAGCGAGCAGTACTTC. V is TRBV28 and J is TRBJ2-7; 10 nucleotides align to TRBD1. Germline lookup yields CDR1 MDHEN and CDR2 SYDVKM. The ends lost 6 bases at V and 6 bases at J; junction bases unmatched: 11. This CDR3 comprises 15 residues.

The V gene is TRBV7-3, the J gene TRBJ2-1; TRBD1 is a possible D gene (6 bases). Germline V gene sequence: CDR1 SGHTA, CDR2 FQGTGA. Trimming left V 4 bases short and J 6 bases short, with 13 bases between. The CDR3 sequence is 14 residues long. The CDR3 reads CASSSLLGANEQFF. CDR3 nucleotide sequence: TGTGCCAGCAGCTCCCTGCTGGGGGCCAATGAGCAGTTCTTC.

The genes are TRBV6-1 and TRBJ1-2, with D uncertain. In germline, CDR1 is MNHNS, CDR2 SASEGT. Deletions cut 2 bases from V and 3 bases from J, with 13 bases between. There are 15 residues in the CDR3. For the CDR3, the DNA is TGTGCCAGCAGTGAAAGTACAGTCATGTACTATGGCTACACCTTC. Its translation: CASSESTVMYYGYTF.

V usage is TRBV15 and J usage is TRBJ2-1; 7 nucleotides agree with TRBD1. The CDR3 runs to 15 residues. In germline, CDR1 is LNHNV, CDR2 YYDKDF (reference sequence). The trim removed 1 base at V and 6 bases at J, leaving 6 bases unmatched. This CDR3 reads CATSRGGTVINEQFF. The CDR3 DNA is TGTGCCACCAGCAGAGGAGGGACAGTGATCAATGAGCAGTTCTTC. Filled out from reference TRBV15 and TRBJ2-1, the complete variable domain reads DAMVIQNPRYQVTQFGKPVTLSCSQTLNHNVMYWYQQKSSQAPKLLFHYYDKDFNNEADTPDNFQSRRPNTSFCFLDIRSPGLGDTAMYLCATSRGGTVINEQFFGPGTRLTVL.

Here the CDR3 reads CASSPRTLNSPLHF. CDR3 sequence (DNA): TGTGCCAGCAGCCCCCGGACGCTAAATTCACCCCTCCACTTT. This chain connects TRBV11-2 to TRBJ1-6; unclear D gene. V lost 5 bases and J lost 7, with 12 bases in between. The CDR3 is made up of 14 amino acids. The V gene's germline CDR1 is SGHAT and CDR2 FQNNGV.

This clone was counted between two and nine times. The gene calls are TRBV29-1 and TRBJ2-3; TRBD1 matches at 8 bases. V shed 7 bases and J 4 bases; nucleotides not matched to a gene: 10. The CDR3 has 14 amino acids. Per the germline V gene, CDR1 is SQVTM and CDR2 is ANQGSEA. The CDR3 DNA reads as TGCAGCGCCTACTCCAGGGGGCGCGCAGATACGCAGTATTTT. Encoded protein: CSAYSRGRADTQYF.

CDR3 nucleotide sequence: TGTGCCAGCAGCTTAGTACCCTCCTACAATGAGCAGTTCTTC. The encoded protein is CASSLVPSYNEQFF. J is TRBJ2-1 and V is TRBV7-2, with no clear D. Trimming pared 1 base from V and 0 bases from J, leaving 4 bases between. This CDR3 is built from 14 residues. Looked up from germline, CDR1 is SGHTA and CDR2 is FQGNSA.

About this clone itself: The identical CDR3 is also encoded by other nucleotide sequences in the sample. The chain recombines TRBV18 with TRBJ2-5; TRBD2 is a possible D gene (6 bases). Germline V CDR1 and CDR2: KGHSH, LQKENI. CDR3 length equals 15 residues. Trimming left V 2 bases short and J 3 bases short, with 13 bases between. In nucleotides, the CDR3 is TGTGCCAGCTCACCAAGGGGTTCGGGAGAAGAGACCCAGTACTTC. Translated: CASSPRGSGEETQYF.